This T cell receptor beta chain was found in a study of T-cell reconstitution after alpha-beta-depleted transplantation in children. Preparation of the TCRbeta library was carried out with unique molecular identifiers. TCRdb re-called the PCR reads through MiXCR, storing one row per CDR3 protein. The data contain 200,000 to 250,000 distinct CDR3 sequences, approximately 9.8% of them singletons. Between the trimmed V and J ends, which lost 3 bases and 7 bases, there was a span of 13 bases. CDR1 is MNHEY, CDR2 SMNVEV, per germline (reference sequence). This CDR3 is 15 amino acids long. This clonotype has a count of ten or more.

This chain uses TRBV27 with TRBJ1-6, with D possibly TRBD1 on 5 matching bases. Specimen: PBMCs from the stem cell graft donor, collected from the stem cell graft. This clonotype was obtained from a human donor who donated a stem cell graft to a child with SCID. The CDR3: CASSFGAARNSPLHF. CDR3 sequence (DNA): TGTGCCAGCAGTTTCGGGGCAGCCCGAAATTCACCCCTCCACTTT.